Reported below is one T cell receptor (beta chain). Its cognate antigen is unknown. The sample is drawn from a study of beta chain features in type 1 diabetes. Study details: Cell yields, age and gender were similar between patients and healthy donors. Across every sample, around 98 million sorted cells were examined in total.

Overall study results and limits: Naive, central memory and Treg TCRB repertoires seemed to resemble each other more closely in patients than they did in healthy donors. People with Type 1 diabetes carried modestly yet significantly shorter TCRB CDR3s in all four CD4+ subsets.

Losses at the gene ends were 4 bases for V and 6 bases for J; bases not matched to a gene: 6. Germline values: CDR1 GTSNPN, CDR2 SVGIG (reference sequence). The CDR3 sequence is 12 residues long. Sorting of CD4+ naive, central memory, regulatory and stem cell-like memory cells was performed via CD45RO/CCR7/CD25/CD127/CD95/CD27. Every isolated RNA sample was fully reverse transcribed, so sequencing captured expressed TCRB transcripts. Clones were read by immunoSEQ multiplex PCR, and TCRdb kept only the in-frame ones, dropping some. Seen here are 600,000 to 700,000 clones, 13% observed once, and the top ten hold approximately 0.021%.

This sequence originates from a man aged 18 to 29 with type 1 diabetes. The rearrangement joins TRBV30 to TRBJ2-7; 7 bases line up with TRBD1. Sequenced: naive CD4+ T cells from blood. The CDR3 DNA sequence: TGTGCCTGGACCTTGGGACAGATCGAGCAGTACTTC. It is translated as CAWTLGQIEQYF.